This T cell receptor (beta chain) is drawn from a study of T cell changes during pregnancy in multiple sclerosis. This table comes from immunoSEQ multiplex PCR, and its TCRdb copy is limited to in-frame clones, with some not included. This table has over 60,000 clones, almost 97% appearing once. The V gene lost 8 bases and the J gene lost 3 bases, with 13 bases spanning the gap. Per germline, CDR1 ENHRY and CDR2 SYGVKD. The CDR3 totals 14 residues. This TCR derives from a female donor with multiple sclerosis, enrolled in a pregnancy study. The chain combines TRBV10-3 with TRBJ2-2, with D perhaps TRBD1 (6 bases). Specimen: CD8+ T cells from peripheral blood mononuclear cells, collected after pregnancy. As DNA, the CDR3 is TGTGCCATCTCACGGGACACCTACACCGGGGAGCTGTTTTTT. This encodes CAISRDTYTGELFF.